This entry lists 20 T cell receptor beta chains sequenced from one sample in a study of CD4 T cells in relation to SARS-CoV-2 and coronaviruses. CD4+ T cells from unexposed donors were obtained before the COVID-19 pandemic (2011-2018). Isolation of CD4+ T cells took place after nine to ten days in culture. Using immunoSEQ multiplex PCR, the repertoire was profiled, and TCRdb retains in-frame clones only, with some absent. The sample contains 20,000 or so clones, around 77% of which appear only once. For these receptors, no antigen is known. Specimen: CD4+ T cells from PBMCs, cultured in vitro. Every receptor here comes from a human donor in good health.

The V call is TRBV30, the J call TRBJ1-5; D not resolved. Looked up from germline, CDR1 is GTSNPN and CDR2 is SVGIG (reference sequence). V lost 4 bases to trimming and J lost 3 bases, with 10 bases between them. CDR3 size: 13 residues. The CDR3 loop reads CAWNSDPNQPQHF. The CDR3 DNA reads as TGTGCCTGGAATTCGGACCCCAATCAGCCCCAGCATTTT.

V is TRBV27 and J is TRBJ2-7, with D perhaps matching TRBD2 (6 bases). V lost 6 bases and J 7 bases, leaving 19 bases between the germline ends. The CDR3 totals 14 residues. The germline V gene has CDR1 MNHEY and CDR2 SMNVEV (reference sequence). CDR3 nucleotide sequence: TGTGCCAGCAGGGATGAGTGGGCCCGGGGGGAGCAGTACTTC. This gives the protein CASRDEWARGEQYF.

The rearrangement links TRBV4-1 to TRBJ2-3; 7 positions match TRBD2. The germline CDR1 and CDR2 sequences are MGHRA and YSYEKL. The CDR3 is 16 residues long. The junction had 10 bases not matched to a gene; V was cut back by 0 bases and J by 7 bases. The CDR3 reads CASSQEFREVRNTQYF. The CDR3 nucleotides read TGCGCCAGCAGCCAAGAGTTCCGGGAGGTTCGGAATACGCAGTATTTT.

This clone was found a few times. The chain has TRBV15 and TRBJ2-5; D remains unclear. V dropped 0 bases and J dropped 5 bases, with 4 bases sitting between them. Germline V lookup: CDR1 LNHNV, CDR2 YYDKDF (reference sequence). This CDR3 has 12 residues. CDR3 DNA sequence: TGTGCCACCAGCAGAGATATTGAGACCCAGTACTTC. This encodes CATSRDIETQYF.

V usage is TRBV20-1 and J usage is TRBJ1-4, with D perhaps TRBD1 (6 bases). The CDR3 contains 11 residues. Trimming left V 3 bases short and J 11 bases short, with 10 bases between. Germline assignment: CDR1 DFQATT and CDR2 SNEGSKA (reference sequence). The CDR3 region is CSARARGKLFF. For the CDR3, the DNA is TGCAGTGCTAGGGCAAGGGGGAAACTGTTTTTT.

The chain links TRBV10-3 to TRBJ1-5, with TRBD1 as a possible D gene (6 bases). Germline CDR1 and CDR2: ENHRY and SYGVKD. The CDR3 consists of 13 residues. V was cut by 2 bases and J by 5 bases, with 7 bases left in between. The CDR3 DNA reads TGTGCCATCAGTGAGGGGGGCGATCAGCCCCAGCATTTT. Amino acids: CAISEGGDQPQHF.

This clone was counted a single time. Written as DNA, the CDR3 is TGTGCCACCTTCAATTGGGGGTCCTACAATGAGCAGTTCTTC. Translated, it gives CATFNWGSYNEQFF. The rearrangement uses TRBV6-6 and TRBJ2-1; perhaps D is TRBD1 or TRBD2 (5 bases each). The CDR3 has 14 residues. V was shortened by 10 bases and J by 1 base, with 14 bases between the two germline ends. The germline gives CDR1 MNHNY, CDR2 SVGAGI (reference sequence).

This clone was seen only a few times. This chain joins TRBV10-3 and TRBJ2-2, with TRBD2 as a possible D gene (7 bases). The CDR3 spans 17 residues. Trimming took off 10 bases at V and 0 bases at J, with 21 bases between the two ends. Germline V CDR1 and CDR2: ENHRY, SYGVKD. The CDR3 region has the DNA TGTGCCACCACCCTTGGCGGGGGCACCGCGAACACCGGGGAGCTGTTTTTT. Its protein product is CATTLGGGTANTGELFF.

The J gene is TRBJ2-5, the V gene TRBV6-5; no clear D. The CDR3 is 16 residues long. The germline CDR1 and CDR2 sequences are MNHEY and SVGAGI. Trimming left V 3 bases short and J 3 bases short, with 17 bases between. For the CDR3, the DNA is TGTGCCAGCAGTTATTTCGCGCCAGCAAATAAAGAGACCCAGTACTTC. Amino acids: CASSYFAPANKETQYF.

For the CDR3, the DNA is TGCGCCAGCACCCTCGCAGGGAGGTCCTACAATGAGCAGTTCTTC. It is translated as CASTLAGRSYNEQFF. The chain combines TRBV5-1 with TRBJ2-1, with D possibly TRBD2 on 6 matching bases. V gave up 6 bases and J gave up 1 base, with 14 bases separating them. The CDR3 runs 15 residues. The germline V gene encodes CDR1 SGHRS and CDR2 YFSETQ. Variable domain in full (rest from reference TRBV5-1 and TRBJ2-1): KAGVTQTPRYLIKTRGQQVTLSCSPISGHRSVSWYQQTPGQGLQFLFEYFSETQRNKGNFPGRFSGRQFSNSRSEMNVSTLELGDSALYLCASTLAGRSYNEQFFGPGTRLTVL.

The chain is built from TRBV25-1 and TRBJ2-2; TRBD2 might be the D (6 bases). The germline V gene encodes CDR1 MGHDK and CDR2 SYGVNS. This CDR3 comprises 15 residues. V lost 10 bases to trimming and J lost 6 bases, with 21 bases between them. CDR3 nucleotide sequence: TGTGCCACCGGGGGTAGCTGGTCGGAACCCGGGGAGCTGTTTTTT. It codes for CATGGSWSEPGELFF.

The chain carries TRBV19 and TRBJ2-1, with TRBD1 matching over 7 bases. CDR1 LNHDA and CDR2 SQIVND come from the germline V gene (reference sequence). V gave up 5 bases and J gave up 5 bases; unmatched junction bases: 9. This CDR3 comprises 15 residues. CDR3 nucleotide sequence: TGTGCCAGTAGTCTCGGGACAGCCATCGACAATGAGCAGTTCTTC. It codes for CASSLGTAIDNEQFF.

This clone was observed a single time. This rearrangement joins TRBV2 to TRBJ1-2; TRBD1 matches at 7 bases. Losses at the gene ends were 6 bases for V and 6 bases for J; bases not matched to a gene: 10. The CDR3 is 14 residues long. CDR1 and CDR2 from the germline V gene are SNHLY and FYNNEI. As DNA, the CDR3 is TGTGCCAGCAGCGAAACACAGGGGACCCATGGCTACACCTTC. Encoded protein: CASSETQGTHGYTF. The full variable domain, completed using reference TRBV2 and TRBJ1-2, is EPEVTQTPSHQVTQMGQEVILRCVPISNHLYFYWYRQILGQKVEFLVSFYNNEISEKSEIFDDQFSVERPDGSNFTLKIRSTKLEDSAMYFCASSETQGTHGYTFGSGTRLTVV.

V usage is TRBV7-3 and J usage is TRBJ2-3; TRBD1 matches at 10 bases. After removal of 7 bases from V and 2 bases from J, the junction contained 6 bases not matched to a gene. The germline V gene has CDR1 SGHTA and CDR2 FQGTGA. The CDR3 runs 15 residues. In DNA, the CDR3 is TGTGCCAGCAACTCGGGACAGGGGCCCACAGATACGCAGTATTTT. Its translation: CASNSGQGPTDTQYF.

The V and J genes are TRBV6-5 and TRBJ1-1; D remains ambiguous. The CDR3 is 12 residues long. Trimming shortened V by 10 bases and J by 1 base, and 10 bases separated the two germline ends. The germline V gene has CDR1 MNHEY and CDR2 SVGAGI. Here the CDR3 DNA reads TGTGCCACCAAGCCAGCGAACACTGAAGCTTTCTTT. The encoded protein is CATKPANTEAFF.

The chain links TRBV18 to TRBJ1-1; D unresolved. Between the trimmed V and J ends, which lost 8 bases and 1 base, there was a span of 11 bases. Per germline, CDR1 KGHSH and CDR2 LQKENI. CDR3 length: 13 residues. This CDR3 is CASASAENTEAFF. The CDR3 DNA reads as TGTGCCAGCGCCTCCGCAGAGAACACTGAAGCTTTCTTT.

This chain connects TRBV5-1 to TRBJ2-1, with 10 bases that match TRBD1. The J segment lost 9 bases and the V segment lost 6 bases, leaving 18 bases of the junction unmatched. The CDR3 is made up of 17 amino acids. CDR1 is SGHRS and CDR2 is YFSETQ in the germline V gene. CDR3 in amino acids: CASTQSPPDRGGGEQFF. DNA for the CDR3: TGCGCCAGCACCCAAAGTCCCCCGGACAGGGGGGGCGGTGAGCAGTTCTTC.

Here the CDR3 DNA reads TGTGCCAGCAGCCCCCTGTTAGTCTACAATGAGCAGTTCTTC. Translation gives CASSPLLVYNEQFF. This chain uses TRBV5-6 with TRBJ2-1; D unresolved. Per germline, CDR1 SGHDT and CDR2 YYEEEE. V lost 4 bases and J 3 bases, leaving 11 bases between the germline ends. This CDR3 spans 14 amino acids.

The chain recombines TRBV27 with TRBJ2-1; 14 bases agree with TRBD2. From germline, CDR1 is MNHEY and CDR2 SMNVEV (reference sequence). With 6 bases clipped from V and 0 bases from J, the junction kept 7 bases outside the gene matches. CDR3 length: 18 amino acids. DNA of the CDR3: TGTGCCAGCAGGGGACTAGCGGGAGCCTCGAGCTCCTACAATGAGCAGTTCTTC. Encoded protein: CASRGLAGASSSYNEQFF.

This chain links TRBV7-8 with TRBJ1-1; D unclear. The CDR3 has 14 residues. Germline V gene data show CDR1 as SGHVS and CDR2 as FQNEAQ. Trimming cost V 4 bases and J 8 bases, with 17 bases left between them. The CDR3 DNA follows: TGTGCCAGCAGCTGGCGGGCCTCCCCGATGGAAGCTTTCTTT. It is translated as CASSWRASPMEAFF.